One sample yielded the 21 T cell receptor beta chains listed below, sequenced in a study of shared clonotypes between healthy human individuals. Repertoires were generated with immunoSEQ multiplex PCR, while TCRdb's copy carries only in-frame clones and drops some. Of 600,000 to 700,000 clones in the sample, around 78% were seen once. Input material: memory CD4+ T cells sorted from blood. Stated subset: CD45RA-negative fraction. These receptor sequences come from a woman aged 25 to 39 in good health.

This clone appeared a few times. The chain is built from TRBV6-5 and TRBJ1-2; D call uncertain. Trimming removed 8 bases from V and 0 bases from J, with 13 bases in between. CDR1 is MNHEY, CDR2 SVGAGI, per germline. The CDR3 is 14 residues long. CDR3 residues: CASRNMVANYGYTF. For the CDR3, the DNA is TGTGCCAGCCGCAACATGGTGGCTAACTATGGCTACACCTTC.

The chain recombines TRBV18 with TRBJ2-5, with D unclear. The germline V gene has CDR1 KGHSH and CDR2 LQKENI. V dropped 8 bases and J dropped 1 base, with 14 bases sitting between them. The CDR3 is 14 amino acids. The CDR3 spells CASMGGSAQETQYF. The CDR3 DNA sequence: TGTGCCAGCATGGGTGGGTCAGCCCAAGAGACCCAGTACTTC.

This clone has at least ten counts. The genes are TRBV29-1 and TRBJ1-3, with 7 bases matching TRBD1. V was pared by 1 base and J by 2 bases, with 14 bases of the junction left unmatched. The CDR3 has 18 residues. Germline V lookup: CDR1 SQVTM, CDR2 ANQGSEA. The CDR3 spells CSVEVRQGVGFTGNTIYF. The CDR3 DNA reads as TGCAGCGTTGAAGTCCGACAGGGAGTGGGCTTTACTGGAAACACCATATATTTT.

This CDR3 reads CASSPGTPYGYTF. In DNA, the CDR3 is TGTGCCAGCAGTCCGGGGACGCCGTATGGCTACACCTTC. The chain is built from TRBV28 and TRBJ1-2, with a weak D call TRBD1 (5 bases). The CDR3 sequence is 13 residues long. The ends were cut back, 5 bases at V and 5 bases at J, with 12 bases in the middle. CDR1 and CDR2 (germline): MDHEN, SYDVKM.

The V gene is TRBV10-1, the J gene TRBJ2-2; perhaps TRBD2 as D (6 bases). V was shortened by 4 bases and J by 6 bases, with 9 bases between the two germline ends. The CDR3 has 13 amino acids. Germline-derived CDR1 and CDR2 are WNHNN and SYGVQD (reference sequence). CDR3 bases: TGCGCCAGCAGTGTGGGGGGTGCCGGGGAGCTGTTTTTT. This codes for CASSVGGAGELFF.

The V call is TRBV11-3, the J call TRBJ2-1; 7 bases are shared with TRBD2. Looked up from germline, CDR1 is SGHNT and CDR2 is YENEEA. The CDR3 contains 17 residues. The J segment lost 4 bases and the V segment lost 0 bases, leaving 9 bases of the junction unmatched. Here the CDR3 DNA reads TGTGCCAGCAGCTTAGATCCCCCTAGCGGACTTTACAATGAGCAGTTCTTC. Translation: CASSLDPPSGLYNEQFF.

This chain joins TRBV19 and TRBJ2-1; D possibly corresponds to TRBD1 (6 bases). V lost 10 bases and J 6 bases, leaving 10 bases between the germline ends. The CDR3 totals 11 residues. Germline V gene sequence: CDR1 LNHDA, CDR2 SQIVND (reference sequence). The CDR3 is CATSGVNEQFF. The DNA for the CDR3 is TGTGCCACCTCAGGGGTCAATGAGCAGTTCTTC.

This sequence joins TRBV7-2 and TRBJ2-1, with TRBD2 identical over 7 bases. This CDR3 contains 13 residues. Germline CDR1 and CDR2: SGHTA and FQGNSA. V shed 1 base and J 12 bases; nucleotides not matched to a gene: 6. CDR3 residues: CASSLGAGRAQFF. The CDR3 DNA follows: TGTGCCAGCAGCTTAGGAGCGGGGCGGGCGCAGTTCTTC.

The chain carries TRBV5-1 and TRBJ1-2; D not resolved. The CDR3 is 15 amino acids. Germline V CDR1 and CDR2: SGHRS, YFSETQ. V lost 4 bases, J lost 3 bases, and 16 bases lay in between. The CDR3 is CASSVGTSADYGYTF. CDR3 nucleotide sequence: TGCGCCAGCAGCGTTGGTACGTCGGCGGACTATGGCTACACCTTC.

The chain couples TRBV6-4 to TRBJ2-2, with 8 bases lining up with TRBD2. Unmatched junction bases numbered 9, after V lost 6 bases and J lost 6 bases. CDR1 MRHNA and CDR2 SNTAGT come from the germline V gene. The CDR3 covers 15 residues. The DNA for the CDR3 is TGTGCCAGCAGCCCGGGACTAGTTGGGGCCGGGGAGCTGTTTTTT. It specifies CASSPGLVGAGELFF.

This clone was observed once. The chain couples TRBV5-1 to TRBJ2-5; tentative D call: TRBD1 (6 bases). The CDR3 has 15 amino acids. V was cut by 4 bases and J by 0 bases, with 13 bases left in between. Germline CDR1 reads SGHRS; CDR2 reads YFSETQ. The CDR3 coding sequence is TGCGCCAGCAGCGCCCAGGGGACGTACCAAGAGACCCAGTACTTC. Protein: CASSAQGTYQETQYF.

This chain links TRBV6-1 with TRBJ2-2; 8 nucleotides agree with TRBD1. The germline CDR1 and CDR2 sequences are MNHNS and SASEGT. With 10 bases clipped from V and 9 bases from J, the junction kept 16 bases outside the gene matches. CDR3 length: 15 residues. CDR3 protein: CATQTGEDSRRELFF. The CDR3 nucleotides are TGTGCCACCCAGACAGGGGAGGATTCGCGGCGGGAGCTGTTTTTT.

This clone occurred once. The identical CDR3 is also encoded by other nucleotide sequences in the sample. The J gene is TRBJ2-5, the V gene TRBV5-1; D gene uncertain. CDR1 is SGHRS, CDR2 YFSETQ, per germline. The CDR3 sequence is 11 residues long. The ends were cut back, 0 bases at V and 5 bases at J, with 2 bases in the middle. CDR3 in DNA: TGCGCCAGCAGCTTGGCTGAGACCCAGTACTTC. Its translation is CASSLAETQYF.

This clone was seen more than once but under ten times. This chain uses TRBV5-1 with TRBJ2-2, with TRBD1 as a possible D gene (6 bases). Trimming shortened V by 5 bases and J by 6 bases, and 17 bases separated the two germline ends. The CDR3 is 15 amino acids. Germline V gene sequence: CDR1 SGHRS, CDR2 YFSETQ. CDR3 bases: TGCGCCAGCAGACAGGGCACTCGGTTCGCCGGGGAGCTGTTTTTT. Protein: CASRQGTRFAGELFF.

Regarding this clone: Other nucleotide sequences from this sample produce the same CDR3. In DNA, the CDR3 is TGTGCCAGCAGCTTCAGTAGCTCCTACAATGAGCAGTTCTTC. Encoded protein: CASSFSSSYNEQFF. The chain couples TRBV7-2 to TRBJ2-1; D is unclear. This CDR3 region has 14 residues. Germline V gives CDR1 SGHTA, CDR2 FQGNSA. The germline V and J ends were trimmed by 3 bases and 0 bases, with 6 bases remaining between them.

V usage is TRBV2 and J usage is TRBJ2-5; 10 nucleotides align to TRBD2. The CDR3 is 16 amino acids. The V gene end was trimmed by 5 bases and the J gene end by 1 base; junction bases not matched to a gene: 7. Germline CDR1 reads SNHLY; CDR2 reads FYNNEI. In DNA form, the CDR3 reads TGTGCCAGCAGTAGCCCTAGCGGGAGTTTCCAAGAGACCCAGTACTTC. Encoded protein: CASSSPSGSFQETQYF.

The V gene is TRBV2, the J gene TRBJ2-7; D remains unclear. The CDR3 extends over 13 amino acids. V dropped 3 bases and J dropped 5 bases, with 11 bases sitting between them. CDR1 SNHLY and CDR2 FYNNEI come from the germline V gene. CDR3 amino acids: CASSDRSAHEQYF. DNA of the CDR3: TGTGCCAGCAGTGACCGCAGCGCCCACGAGCAGTACTTC.

This clone has only one observation. The V call is TRBV11-2, the J call TRBJ2-1; 8 positions match TRBD2. Trimming took 4 bases from V and 8 from J; bases not matched to a gene: 7. The CDR3 has 14 residues. Germline-derived CDR1 and CDR2 are SGHAT and FQNNGV. CDR3 sequence reads: CASSSTGGGDEQFF. As DNA, the CDR3 is TGTGCCAGCAGCTCAACCGGGGGGGGCGATGAGCAGTTCTTC. Combining the CDR3 with reference TRBV11-2 and TRBJ2-1 gives the whole variable domain EAGVAQSPRYKIIEKRQSVAFWCNPISGHATLYWYQQILGQGPKLLIQFQNNGVVDDSQLPKDRFSAERLKGVDSTLKIQPAKLEDSAVYLCASSSTGGGDEQFFGPGTRLTVL.

The chain uses TRBV18 and TRBJ1-4; possibly TRBD1 for D (5 bases). Trimming removed 1 base at V and 0 bases at J, with 27 bases between. CDR1 is KGHSH, CDR2 LQKENI, per germline. The CDR3 runs 22 residues. CDR3 in DNA: TGTGCCAGCTCACCACTGAACCCCACCGGGACGCAAAGGCGTGCAACTAATGAAAAACTGTTTTTT. It encodes CASSPLNPTGTQRRATNEKLFF.

The gene calls are TRBV18 and TRBJ1-2; 12 nucleotides line up with TRBD1. The CDR3 spans 15 residues. After removal of 3 bases from V and 4 bases from J, the junction contained 3 bases not matched to a gene. CDR1 and CDR2 from the germline V gene are KGHSH and LQKENI. Written as DNA, the CDR3 is TGTGCCAGCTCACCTGGGACAGGGGGCCCCTATGGCTACACCTTC. This gives the protein CASSPGTGGPYGYTF.

The chain recombines TRBV5-1 with TRBJ2-3, with 9 bases matching TRBD1. Germline V lookup: CDR1 SGHRS, CDR2 YFSETQ. Trimming removed 0 bases from V and 3 bases from J; junction bases left unmatched: 8. The CDR3 is 17 residues long. The CDR3 reads CASSLEGGQGLTDTQYF. CDR3 DNA sequence: TGCGCCAGCAGCTTGGAAGGCGGACAGGGGTTAACAGATACGCAGTATTTT.